Sequencing of this TCR beta chain was carried out in a study of blood T cell repertoires in COVID-19. The overall study: COVID-19 samples, acute and convalescent, were from the United States, Italy and Spain.

This CDR3 region has 13 residues. V was trimmed by 1 base and J by 3 bases, leaving 7 bases between them. In germline, CDR1 is MNHNS, CDR2 SASEGT. Study processing details: From reference gene primer amplification, estimates of nucleated cell counts were derived. Generated by immunoSEQ multiplex PCR, the TCRdb table keeps only in-frame clones and is missing some. The V and J calls and clone size come from that table; D and trimming were worked out from the DNA. The sample records fewer than 350,000 clones, approximately 90% being singletons. Specimen: peripheral blood. The rearrangement links TRBV6-1 to TRBJ2-7, with D uncertain. The sequence was obtained from a woman aged 55-70 years with COVID-19, enrolled during active disease. Written as DNA, the CDR3 is TGTGCCAGCAGTGAAGGCAGTTACTACGAGCAGTACTTC. Residues: CASSEGSYYEQYF.